There are many counts of the clone carrying this T cell receptor (beta chain). The CDR3 covers 16 residues. Trimming cost V 5 bases and J 6 bases; bases outside gene matches: 5. This specimen belongs to a study of patients and donors after allogeneic stem cell transplantation. Each CDR3 protein gets one entry after TCRdb re-called the RT-PCR reads with MiXCR. The sample has about 960,000 distinct CDR3 sequences, 18% seen once. This sequence originates from a human donor who was either an allogeneic HSCT recipient or a stem cell or donor lymphocyte infusion donor (not recorded which). It is not recorded whose cells these are; they may come from a transplant donor. Sequenced sample: blood, either unsorted or a sorted T cell fraction (not recorded which). The chain has TRBV12-3 or TRBV12-4 and TRBJ2-1; 15 positions agree with TRBD2. The chain's CDR3 is CASSPGLAGGLNEQFF. The CDR3 DNA reads as TGTGCCAGCAGTCCCGGACTAGCGGGGGGGCTCAATGAGCAGTTCTTC.